This is a list of T cell receptor beta chains from one sample in a study of T cell repertoires in cytomegalovirus infection. In TCRdb, the reads were re-called with MiXCR into one record per CDR3 protein. The sample lists more than 150,000 distinct CDR3 sequences, roughly a fifth occurring once. Material: PBMCs. Receptors were obtained from a human donor in good health (CMV status not recorded). Some clones in this sample may be carry-over from other donors' samples. Each CDR3 is given with its conserved first and last residue. Each record gives: D gene, V gene, clone size, J gene, CDR3 protein, CDR3 DNA. The D gene is left open where the match is weak. Not every row has a clone size; where given, it reads once, few, many or a size class.

D gene: TRBD1
V gene: TRBV5-1
clone size: .
J gene: TRBJ2-5
CDR3 protein: CASSSNRGTETQYF
CDR3 DNA: TGCGCCAGCAGCTCAAACAGGGGAACAGAGACCCAGTACTTC

D gene: .
V gene: TRBV28
clone size: .
J gene: TRBJ1-4
CDR3 protein: CASRKVMEKLFF
CDR3 DNA: TGTGCCAGCAGGAAAGTTATGGAAAAACTGTTTTTT

D gene: .
V gene: TRBV7-9
clone size: .
J gene: TRBJ1-2
CDR3 protein: CASSLDGLGYTF
CDR3 DNA: TGTGCCAGCAGCTTAGATGGGCTTGGCTACACCTTC

D gene: .
V gene: TRBV7-2
clone size: many
J gene: TRBJ2-6
CDR3 protein: CASSFTWTGMTNVLTF
CDR3 DNA: TGTGCCAGCAGCTTTACCTGGACGGGTATGACCAACGTCCTGACTTTC

D gene: TRBD2
V gene: TRBV5-6
clone size: .
J gene: TRBJ2-1
CDR3 protein: CASSWTSGRATPYNEQFF
CDR3 DNA: TGTGCCAGCAGCTGGACTAGCGGGAGGGCCACCCCCTACAATGAGCAGTTCTTC

D gene: TRBD1
V gene: TRBV6-2/TRBV6-3
clone size: .
J gene: TRBJ1-3
CDR3 protein: CASVNDRGPGNTIYF
CDR3 DNA: TGTGCCAGCGTAAACGACAGGGGTCCAGGAAACACCATATATTTT

D gene: .
V gene: TRBV6-2/TRBV6-3
clone size: few
J gene: TRBJ2-3
CDR3 protein: CASSYLRGALGTDTQYF
CDR3 DNA: TGTGCCAGCAGTTACTTACGGGGTGCCCTGGGCACAGATACGCAGTATTTT

D gene: .
V gene: TRBV7-2
clone size: many
J gene: TRBJ2-6
CDR3 protein: CASSLASGANVLTF
CDR3 DNA: TGTGCCAGCAGCTTAGCGTCTGGGGCCAACGTCCTGACTTTC

D gene: TRBD1
V gene: TRBV12-3/TRBV12-4
clone size: .
J gene: TRBJ1-4
CDR3 protein: CASRYAGGATNEKLFF
CDR3 DNA: TGTGCCAGCAGATATGCAGGGGGCGCAACTAATGAAAAACTGTTTTTT

D gene: TRBD1
V gene: TRBV28
clone size: many
J gene: TRBJ2-7
CDR3 protein: CASSWTGRSSEQYF
CDR3 DNA: TGTGCCAGCAGTTGGACAGGGAGGTCGTCCGAGCAGTACTTC

D gene: TRBD1
V gene: TRBV28
clone size: few
J gene: TRBJ1-4
CDR3 protein: CASSRTGLNEKLFF
CDR3 DNA: TGTGCCAGCAGCCGGACAGGGCTCAATGAAAAACTGTTTTTT

D gene: TRBD1
V gene: TRBV20-1
clone size: many
J gene: TRBJ1-1
CDR3 protein: CSATQGAATEAFF
CDR3 DNA: TGCAGTGCTACACAGGGGGCTGCCACTGAAGCTTTCTTT

D gene: .
V gene: TRBV7-2
clone size: many
J gene: TRBJ1-5
CDR3 protein: CASSPAGGYTNQPQHF
CDR3 DNA: TGTGCCAGCAGCCCCGCCGGGGGGTACACAAATCAGCCCCAGCATTTT

D gene: TRBD2
V gene: TRBV27
clone size: .
J gene: TRBJ2-5
CDR3 protein: CASSLRGLAGGSQETQYF
CDR3 DNA: TGTGCCAGCAGCCTCCGCGGACTAGCGGGAGGGAGCCAAGAGACCCAGTACTTC

D gene: .
V gene: TRBV7-2
clone size: many
J gene: TRBJ2-7
CDR3 protein: CASSLGGESSYEQYF
CDR3 DNA: TGTGCCAGCAGCTTAGGGGGGGAGAGCTCCTACGAGCAGTACTTC

D gene: .
V gene: TRBV7-2
clone size: many
J gene: TRBJ2-2
CDR3 protein: CASSYGPYTGELFF
CDR3 DNA: TGTGCCAGCAGTTATGGACCGTACACCGGGGAGCTGTTTTTT

D gene: TRBD1
V gene: TRBV7-9
clone size: .
J gene: TRBJ1-1
CDR3 protein: CASSQDRAPMNTEAFF
CDR3 DNA: TGTGCCAGCAGTCAAGACAGGGCTCCGATGAACACTGAAGCTTTCTTT

D gene: .
V gene: TRBV7-2
clone size: many
J gene: TRBJ2-6
CDR3 protein: CASSLGDRSGANVLTF
CDR3 DNA: TGTGCCAGCAGCTTAGGTGACAGGTCAGGGGCCAACGTCCTGACTTTC

D gene: TRBD2
V gene: TRBV7-2
clone size: many
J gene: TRBJ2-1
CDR3 protein: CASSPSRREGLDEQFF
CDR3 DNA: TGTGCCAGCAGCCCCTCGAGACGGGAGGGCCTCGATGAGCAGTTCTTC

D gene: .
V gene: TRBV29-1
clone size: .
J gene: TRBJ1-2
CDR3 protein: CSVGTGTNYGYTF
CDR3 DNA: TGCAGCGTTGGAACAGGAACTAACTATGGCTACACCTTC

D gene: .
V gene: TRBV7-9
clone size: .
J gene: TRBJ2-5
CDR3 protein: CASSFARETQYF
CDR3 DNA: TGTGCCAGCAGCTTCGCTCGCGAGACCCAGTACTTC

D gene: .
V gene: TRBV7-2
clone size: many
J gene: TRBJ1-2
CDR3 protein: CASSLRAGTSGYTF
CDR3 DNA: TGTGCCAGCAGCCTTAGGGCAGGGACGAGCGGCTACACCTTC

D gene: .
V gene: TRBV12-3/TRBV12-4
clone size: .
J gene: TRBJ1-2
CDR3 protein: CASSLAQTEPSGGYTF
CDR3 DNA: TGTGCCAGCAGTTTAGCGCAGACCGAGCCCAGTGGTGGCTACACCTTC

D gene: .
V gene: TRBV7-9
clone size: many
J gene: TRBJ1-2
CDR3 protein: CASSFDSGTNYGYTF
CDR3 DNA: TGTGCCAGCAGCTTCGATTCAGGGACGAACTATGGCTACACCTTC

D gene: .
V gene: TRBV19
clone size: .
J gene: TRBJ2-1
CDR3 protein: CASSISRNEQFF
CDR3 DNA: TGTGCCAGTAGTATCAGTAGGAATGAGCAGTTCTTC

D gene: .
V gene: TRBV11-3
clone size: many
J gene: TRBJ1-1
CDR3 protein: CASSLVGAEAFF
CDR3 DNA: TGTGCCAGCAGCTTAGTGGGAGCTGAAGCTTTCTTT

D gene: TRBD2
V gene: TRBV28
clone size: .
J gene: TRBJ2-1
CDR3 protein: CASTPGTSGINEQFF
CDR3 DNA: TGTGCCAGCACACCCGGGACTAGCGGCATCAATGAGCAGTTCTTC

D gene: .
V gene: TRBV7-2
clone size: many
J gene: TRBJ2-3
CDR3 protein: CASSGKAGDTQYF
CDR3 DNA: TGTGCCAGCAGCGGAAAGGCGGGGGATACGCAGTATTTT

D gene: .
V gene: TRBV6-2/TRBV6-3
clone size: .
J gene: TRBJ1-1
CDR3 protein: CASSLVEGTEAFF
CDR3 DNA: TGTGCCAGCAGCCTGGTGGAAGGCACTGAAGCTTTCTTT

D gene: .
V gene: TRBV7-2
clone size: .
J gene: TRBJ2-7
CDR3 protein: CASSQELVPSYEQYF
CDR3 DNA: TGTGCCAGCAGCCAGGAGCTGGTTCCCTCCTACGAGCAGTACTTC

D gene: .
V gene: TRBV27
clone size: .
J gene: TRBJ1-1
CDR3 protein: CASSPDKFEAFF
CDR3 DNA: TGTGCCAGCAGCCCCGACAAATTTGAAGCTTTCTTT

D gene: .
V gene: TRBV6-2/TRBV6-3
clone size: .
J gene: TRBJ2-7
CDR3 protein: CASSPVSGARNEQYF
CDR3 DNA: TGTGCCAGCAGTCCCGTGTCTGGGGCTCGGAACGAGCAGTACTTC

D gene: TRBD1
V gene: TRBV6-1
clone size: many
J gene: TRBJ1-1
CDR3 protein: CASSSTGVNTEAFF
CDR3 DNA: TGTGCCAGCAGTTCGACAGGGGTGAACACTGAAGCTTTCTTT

D gene: .
V gene: TRBV10-2
clone size: .
J gene: TRBJ2-7
CDR3 protein: CASSEVGYEQYF
CDR3 DNA: TGCGCCAGCAGTGAGGTGGGATACGAGCAGTACTTC

D gene: TRBD1
V gene: TRBV6-1
clone size: .
J gene: TRBJ1-3
CDR3 protein: CASQDRGSSGNTIYF
CDR3 DNA: TGTGCCAGCCAAGACAGGGGATCATCTGGAAACACCATATATTTT

D gene: .
V gene: TRBV2
clone size: few
J gene: TRBJ2-2
CDR3 protein: CASSPWGPNTGELFF
CDR3 DNA: TGTGCCAGCAGCCCCTGGGGCCCCAACACCGGGGAGCTGTTTTTT

D gene: TRBD1
V gene: TRBV29-1
clone size: .
J gene: TRBJ2-2
CDR3 protein: CSVGDRVTGELFF
CDR3 DNA: TGCAGCGTTGGTGACAGGGTAACCGGGGAGCTGTTTTTT

D gene: TRBD2
V gene: TRBV7-9
clone size: few
J gene: TRBJ2-3
CDR3 protein: CACPTRESPILQYF
CDR3 DNA: TGTGCCTGCCCAACGCGGGAGAGCCCTATTTTGCAGTATTTT

D gene: TRBD2
V gene: TRBV6-2/TRBV6-3
clone size: many
J gene: TRBJ2-1
CDR3 protein: CASSPPGGRLINEQFF
CDR3 DNA: TGTGCCAGCAGTCCGCCGGGGGGGCGGCTCATCAATGAGCAGTTCTTC

D gene: TRBD2
V gene: TRBV28
clone size: .
J gene: TRBJ2-7
CDR3 protein: CASSILSGSGRLYEQYF
CDR3 DNA: TGTGCCAGCAGTATTCTTTCCGGTAGCGGGAGACTCTACGAGCAGTACTTC

D gene: .
V gene: TRBV28
clone size: .
J gene: TRBJ2-1
CDR3 protein: CASRSRGNEQFF
CDR3 DNA: TGTGCCAGCAGGTCCAGGGGAAATGAGCAGTTCTTC

D gene: .
V gene: TRBV10-3
clone size: many
J gene: TRBJ1-1
CDR3 protein: CAISELGRTEAFF
CDR3 DNA: TGTGCCATCAGTGAGCTGGGTCGCACTGAAGCTTTCTTT

D gene: .
V gene: TRBV5-4
clone size: few
J gene: TRBJ2-3
CDR3 protein: CASSLAGIASTDTQYF
CDR3 DNA: TGTGCCAGCAGCCTCGCCGGAATAGCTAGCACAGATACGCAGTATTTT

D gene: TRBD1
V gene: TRBV6-2/TRBV6-3
clone size: few
J gene: TRBJ1-1
CDR3 protein: CASSYTPRQGKAFF
CDR3 DNA: TGTGCCAGCAGTTACACCCCCCGACAGGGAAAAGCTTTCTTT

D gene: .
V gene: TRBV4-3
clone size: .
J gene: TRBJ2-7
CDR3 protein: CASSQDFGEGEQYF
CDR3 DNA: TGCGCCAGCAGCCAAGATTTCGGGGAAGGCGAGCAGTACTTC

D gene: .
V gene: TRBV6-2/TRBV6-3
clone size: .
J gene: TRBJ2-2
CDR3 protein: CASNQGKNTGELFF
CDR3 DNA: TGTGCCAGCAACCAGGGGAAGAACACCGGGGAGCTGTTTTTT

D gene: .
V gene: TRBV7-2
clone size: few
J gene: TRBJ1-4
CDR3 protein: CASSPTATNEKLFF
CDR3 DNA: TGTGCCAGCAGCCCGACTGCTACGAATGAAAAACTGTTTTTT

D gene: TRBD1
V gene: TRBV7-3
clone size: many
J gene: TRBJ2-3
CDR3 protein: CASSLHPGGDRTDTQYF
CDR3 DNA: TGTGCCAGCAGCCTTCATCCAGGGGGAGATCGCACAGATACGCAGTATTTT

D gene: TRBD1
V gene: TRBV5-5
clone size: few
J gene: TRBJ1-1
CDR3 protein: CASSLSGQGDTEAFF
CDR3 DNA: TGTGCCAGCAGCTTATCGGGACAGGGTGACACTGAAGCTTTCTTT

D gene: .
V gene: TRBV6-5
clone size: few
J gene: TRBJ1-2
CDR3 protein: CASSSQAGYGYTF
CDR3 DNA: TGTGCCAGCAGTTCCCAGGCGGGATATGGCTACACCTTC

D gene: .
V gene: TRBV7-8
clone size: many
J gene: TRBJ1-5
CDR3 protein: CASSLSGYQPQHF
CDR3 DNA: TGTGCCAGCAGCTTATCGGGATATCAGCCCCAGCATTTT

D gene: TRBD2
V gene: TRBV7-9
clone size: many
J gene: TRBJ2-7
CDR3 protein: CASSSGLEGEQYF
CDR3 DNA: TGTGCCAGCAGCTCGGGACTAGAGGGTGAGCAGTACTTC

D gene: .
V gene: TRBV7-2
clone size: medium-sized
J gene: TRBJ1-1
CDR3 protein: CASSLSGYTEAFF
CDR3 DNA: TGTGCCAGCAGCTTATCAGGGTACACTGAAGCTTTCTTT

D gene: TRBD2
V gene: TRBV27
clone size: .
J gene: TRBJ2-1
CDR3 protein: CASSPKRISGGRYYNEQFF
CDR3 DNA: TGTGCCAGCAGCCCAAAAAGGATTAGCGGGGGCCGTTACTACAATGAGCAGTTCTTC

D gene: .
V gene: TRBV11-2
clone size: .
J gene: TRBJ2-3
CDR3 protein: CASSPGTGRTQYF
CDR3 DNA: TGTGCCAGCAGCCCAGGGACTGGGCGGACGCAGTATTTT